Shown below are 14 T cell receptor beta chains from a single sample sequenced in a study of T cells in Graves' hyperthyroidism and ophthalmopathy. Researchers took RNA transcripts and amplified the TCR beta CDR3 regions from them. During a first-round RT-PCR of the TCR CDR3, the HTBI primer set was used. A single record per CDR3 protein comes from TCRdb applying MiXCR to the multiplex PCR reads. The sample holds some 530,000 distinct CDR3 sequences, under 25% seen once. The sample consisted of blood. These receptors came from a woman in her seventies with Graves' ophthalmopathy.

This clonotype turned up a few times. V and J are TRBV15 and TRBJ2-6; D may match TRBD1 or TRBD2 (5 bases each). Germline V lookup: CDR1 LNHNV, CDR2 YYDKDF (reference sequence). Trimming left V 3 bases short and J 0 bases short, with 12 bases between. This CDR3 has 17 amino acids. For the CDR3, the DNA is TGTGCCACCAGCAGGGGGGACCGACACTCTGGGGCCAACGTCCTGACTTTC. This translates into CATSRGDRHSGANVLTF.

The CDR3 nucleotides are TGTGCCACCAGCAAGGGCAGGGGGGATCAGCCCCAGCATTTT. It encodes CATSKGRGDQPQHF. The chain couples TRBV15 to TRBJ1-5, with TRBD1 matching over 7 bases. This CDR3 is built from 14 residues. Germline-derived CDR1 and CDR2 are LNHNV and YYDKDF (reference sequence). Unmatched junction bases numbered 5, after V lost 4 bases and J lost 5 bases.

V is TRBV3-1 and J is TRBJ1-1; no clear D gene. V was trimmed by 3 bases and J by 1 base, leaving 18 bases between them. This CDR3 spans 17 amino acids. Per the germline V gene, CDR1 is LGHDT and CDR2 is YNNKEL (reference sequence). The CDR3 coding sequence is TGTGCCAGCAGCCAGGATTCCAGAAAATCGTCGAACACTGAAGCTTTCTTT. Translating it yields CASSQDSRKSSNTEAFF.

The sample holds one count of this clonotype. A junction boundary mismatches the germline segment, possibly from a read error. This chain links TRBV12-5 with TRBJ2-1, with D possibly being TRBD1 or TRBD2 (5 bases each). Germline V gene sequence: CDR1 LGHNT, CDR2 FRNRAP. CDR3 length equals 15 residues. CDR3 sequence (DNA): TGTGCTAGTGGTTTGTCCCAGGGACCCTACGATGAGCAGTTCTTC. Its translation: CASGLSQGPYDEQFF. Based on the CDR3 plus reference TRBV12-5 and TRBJ2-1, the full variable domain is DARVTQTPRHKVTEMGQEVTMRCQPILGHNTVFWYRQTMMQGLELLAYFRNRAPLDDSGMPKDRFSAEMPDATLATLKIQPSEPRDSAVYFCASGLSQGPYDEQFFGPGTRLTVL.

The table lists this clonotype with a few counts. The V call is TRBV7-9, the J call TRBJ2-2; 9 nucleotides line up with TRBD1. The V gene's germline CDR1 is SEHNR and CDR2 FQNEAQ (reference sequence). The length of the CDR3 is 17 residues. Trimming removed 1 base from V and 4 bases from J; junction bases left unmatched: 7. As DNA, the CDR3 is TGTGCCAGCAGCTTAGTTTCCGGGACAGGGTTCACCGGGGAGCTGTTTTTT. It translates to CASSLVSGTGFTGELFF.

This clonotype was counted a few times. This sequence joins TRBV6-1 and TRBJ1-1; TRBD1 agrees at 7 bases. The trim removed 7 bases at V and 0 bases at J, leaving 8 bases unmatched. The CDR3 contains 15 residues. Germline CDR1 and CDR2: MNHNS and SASEGT. The CDR3 spells CASIQGLSMNTEAFF. DNA for the CDR3: TGTGCCAGCATACAGGGGCTGTCCATGAACACTGAAGCTTTCTTT.

J is TRBJ1-1 and V is TRBV6-2 or TRBV6-3, with 7 bases lining up with TRBD1. V lost 4 bases to trimming and J lost 6 bases; unmatched junction nucleotides: 8. The CDR3 runs 14 residues. CDR1 MNHEY and CDR2 SVGEGT come from the germline V gene. This CDR3 reads CASSWTGTAPEAFF. The CDR3, as DNA: TGTGCCAGCAGTTGGACAGGTACCGCCCCTGAAGCTTTCTTT.

With respect to this clonotype: Mismatch with germline at one junction end may stem from a read error. J is TRBJ1-5 and V is TRBV28; D is unresolved. Germline CDR1 and CDR2: MDHEN and SYDVKM. The CDR3 is 14 amino acids. The chain's CDR3 is CASNWGGSNQLQHF. The CDR3 bases are TGTGCCAGCAATTGGGGAGGTAGCAATCAGCTCCAGCATTTT.

This clonotype has ten or more counts. This chain connects TRBV12-3 or TRBV12-4 to TRBJ2-3; a possible D gene is TRBD2 (6 bases). The CDR3 has 16 residues. V lost 3 bases to trimming and J lost 0 bases, with 13 bases between them. CDR3 region: CASSFGGGSSTDTQYF. CDR3 in DNA: TGTGCCAGCAGTTTTGGGGGAGGATCTAGCACAGATACGCAGTATTTT.

This clonotype was seen only once. The rearrangement links TRBV20-1 to TRBJ1-1, with TRBD1 as a possible D gene (6 bases). V lost 3 bases and J lost 5, with 10 bases in between. This CDR3 has 12 residues. From germline, CDR1 is DFQATT and CDR2 SNEGSKA (reference sequence). The CDR3 is CSASIQGTEAFF. CDR3 DNA sequence: TGCAGTGCTAGCATACAGGGAACTGAAGCTTTCTTT.

This clonotype appeared a few times. The chain combines TRBV6-1 with TRBJ1-6; 9 nucleotides align to TRBD1. The CDR3 has 17 residues. Germline CDR1 is MNHNS and CDR2 is SASEGT. The trim removed 6 bases at V and 7 bases at J, leaving 13 bases unmatched. CDR3 sequence: CASSLVPRQGGNSPLHF. CDR3 coding DNA: TGTGCCAGCAGCCTTGTACCCCGACAGGGGGGAAATTCACCCCTCCACTTT.

The chain joins TRBV19 to TRBJ1-1; D uncertain. Per germline, CDR1 LNHDA and CDR2 SQIVND (reference sequence). The CDR3 has 14 amino acids. Trimming shortened V by 4 bases and J by 2 bases, and 11 bases separated the two germline ends. CDR3 DNA: TGTGCCAGTAGTAATCTCCAGTTTAACACTGAAGCTTTCTTT. It codes for CASSNLQFNTEAFF.

This clonotype was seen only a few times. V is TRBV20-1 and J is TRBJ1-1; D is uncertain. Germline loops: CDR1 DFQATT, CDR2 SNEGSKA (reference sequence). The CDR3 loop spans 11 amino acids. CDR3 in amino acids: CRPAMNTEAFF. The CDR3, as DNA: TGCAGGCCAGCCATGAACACTGAAGCTTTCTTT.

The J gene is TRBJ2-5, the V gene TRBV6-2 or TRBV6-3; no definite D call. V was cut by 4 bases and J by 6 bases, with 6 bases left in between. This CDR3 has 11 residues. CDR1 and CDR2 from the germline V gene are MNHEY and SVGEGT. The DNA of the CDR3 is TGTGCCAGCAGTTTTAGTCAGACCCAGTACTTC. This encodes CASSFSQTQYF.